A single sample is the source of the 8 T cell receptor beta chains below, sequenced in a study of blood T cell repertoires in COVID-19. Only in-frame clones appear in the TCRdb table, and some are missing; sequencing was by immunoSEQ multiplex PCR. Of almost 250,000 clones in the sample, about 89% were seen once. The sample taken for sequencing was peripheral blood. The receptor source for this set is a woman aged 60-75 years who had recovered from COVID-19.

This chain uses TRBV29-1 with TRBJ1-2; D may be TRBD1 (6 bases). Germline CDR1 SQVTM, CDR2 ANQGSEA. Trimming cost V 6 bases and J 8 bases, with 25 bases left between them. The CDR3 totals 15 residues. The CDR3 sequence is CSVKRGGRTYSGYTF. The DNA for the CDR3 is TGCAGCGTGAAGAGGGGGGGTCGCACATACTCAGGCTACACCTTC.

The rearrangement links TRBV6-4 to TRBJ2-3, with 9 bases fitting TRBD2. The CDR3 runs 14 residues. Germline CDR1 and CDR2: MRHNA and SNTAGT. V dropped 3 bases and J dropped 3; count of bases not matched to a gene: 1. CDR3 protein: CASSETSGTDTQYF. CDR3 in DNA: TGTGCCAGCAGTGAAACTAGCGGGACAGATACGCAGTATTTT.

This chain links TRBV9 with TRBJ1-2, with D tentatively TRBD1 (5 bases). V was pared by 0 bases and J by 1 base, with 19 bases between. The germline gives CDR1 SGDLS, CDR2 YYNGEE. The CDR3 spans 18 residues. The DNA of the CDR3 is TGTGCCAGCAGCGTAGATGTGGGTGGACACCTTCATAACTATGGCTACACCTTC. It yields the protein CASSVDVGGHLHNYGYTF. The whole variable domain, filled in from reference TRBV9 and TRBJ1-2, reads DSGVTQTPKHLITATGQRVTLRCSPRSGDLSVYWYQQSLDQGLQFLIQYYNGEERAKGNILERFSAQQFPDLHSELNLSSLELGDSALYFCASSVDVGGHLHNYGYTFGSGTRLTVV.

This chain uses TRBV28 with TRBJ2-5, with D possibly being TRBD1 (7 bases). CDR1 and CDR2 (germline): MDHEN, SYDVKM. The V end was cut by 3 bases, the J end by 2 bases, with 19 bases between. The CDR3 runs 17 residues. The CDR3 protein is CASSFLAAGGKQETQYF. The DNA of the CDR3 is TGTGCCAGCAGTTTCTTAGCGGCAGGGGGTAAGCAAGAGACCCAGTACTTC.

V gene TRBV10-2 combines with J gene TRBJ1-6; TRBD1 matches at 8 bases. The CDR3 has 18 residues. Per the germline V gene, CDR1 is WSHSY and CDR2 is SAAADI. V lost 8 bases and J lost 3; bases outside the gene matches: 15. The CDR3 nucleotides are TGCGCCAGCGGGGATAGACAGGGGTCCCGATACTATAATTCACCCCTCCACTTT. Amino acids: CASGDRQGSRYYNSPLHF.

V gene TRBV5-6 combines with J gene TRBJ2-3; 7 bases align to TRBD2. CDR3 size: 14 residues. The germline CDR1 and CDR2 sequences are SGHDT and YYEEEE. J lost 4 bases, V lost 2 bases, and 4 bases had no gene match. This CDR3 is CASSLAGIADTQYF. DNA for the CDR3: TGTGCCAGCAGCTTAGCGGGGATTGCAGATACGCAGTATTTT.

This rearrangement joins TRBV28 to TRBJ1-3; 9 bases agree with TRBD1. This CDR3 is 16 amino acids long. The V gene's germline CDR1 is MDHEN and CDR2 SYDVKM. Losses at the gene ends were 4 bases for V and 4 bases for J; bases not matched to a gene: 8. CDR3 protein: CASSWLGQGSGNTIYF. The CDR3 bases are TGTGCCAGCAGTTGGTTGGGACAGGGAAGCGGAAACACCATATATTTT.

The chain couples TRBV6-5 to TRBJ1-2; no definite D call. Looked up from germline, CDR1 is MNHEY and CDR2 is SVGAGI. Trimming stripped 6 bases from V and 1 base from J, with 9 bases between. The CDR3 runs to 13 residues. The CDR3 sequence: CASRSEHNYGYTF. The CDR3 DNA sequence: TGTGCCAGCAGGTCCGAGCATAACTATGGCTACACCTTC.